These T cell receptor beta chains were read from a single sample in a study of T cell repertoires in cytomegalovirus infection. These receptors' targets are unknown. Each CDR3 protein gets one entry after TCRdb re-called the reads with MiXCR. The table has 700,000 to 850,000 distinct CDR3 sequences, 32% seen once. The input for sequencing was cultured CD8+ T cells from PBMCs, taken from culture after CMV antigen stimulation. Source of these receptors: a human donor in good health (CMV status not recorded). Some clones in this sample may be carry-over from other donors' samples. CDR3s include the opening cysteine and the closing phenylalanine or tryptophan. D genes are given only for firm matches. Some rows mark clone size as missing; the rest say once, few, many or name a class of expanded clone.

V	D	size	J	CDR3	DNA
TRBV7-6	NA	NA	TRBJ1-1	CASSPVTEVNTEAFF	TGTGCCAGCAGCCCGGTGACAGAGGTCAACACTGAAGCTTTCTTT
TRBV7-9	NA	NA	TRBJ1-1	CASSLAAVWATEAFF	TGTGCCAGCAGCTTAGCGGCCGTTTGGGCCACTGAAGCTTTCTTT
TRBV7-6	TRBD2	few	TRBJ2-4	CASTGGDKNIQYF	TGTGCCAGCACCGGGGGGGACAAAAACATTCAGTACTTC
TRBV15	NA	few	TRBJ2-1	CATTIDGPYNEQFF	TGTGCCACCACTATTGACGGGCCTTACAATGAGCAGTTCTTC
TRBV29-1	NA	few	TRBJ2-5	CSVGGGLDRDRETQYF	TGCAGCGTGGGGGGGGGGTTGGACAGGGATCGGGAGACCCAGTACTTC
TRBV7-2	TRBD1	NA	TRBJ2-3	CASSQGQGDTDTQYF	TGTGCCAGCAGCCAGGGACAGGGAGACACAGATACGCAGTATTTT
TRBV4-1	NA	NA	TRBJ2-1	CASSQDTGSYNEQFF	TGCGCCAGCAGCCAAGACACAGGTTCCTACAATGAGCAGTTCTTC
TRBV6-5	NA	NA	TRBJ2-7	CASTTKTGFSEQYF	TGTGCCAGCACCACAAAAACAGGGTTCTCCGAGCAGTACTTC
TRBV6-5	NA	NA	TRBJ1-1	CASSYQGGDTEAFF	TGTGCCAGCAGTTACCAGGGAGGGGACACTGAAGCTTTCTTT
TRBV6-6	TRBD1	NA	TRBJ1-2	CASSYSGQGFGYTF	TGTGCCAGCAGTTACTCAGGACAGGGGTTTGGCTACACCTTC
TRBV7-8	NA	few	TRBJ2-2	CASSQSPGPRGGELFF	TGTGCCAGCAGCCAAAGTCCGGGACCCCGCGGCGGGGAGCTGTTTTTT
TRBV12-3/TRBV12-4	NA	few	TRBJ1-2	CASSPPATANYGYTF	TGTGCCAGCAGTCCTCCCGCAACAGCTAACTATGGCTACACCTTC
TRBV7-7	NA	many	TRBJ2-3	CAIARGAGDTQYF	TGTGCTATAGCCCGAGGGGCTGGAGATACGCAGTATTTT
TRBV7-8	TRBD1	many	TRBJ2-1	CASSLAVGTGVYNEQFF	TGTGCCAGCAGCTTAGCGGTGGGGACAGGGGTTTACAATGAGCAGTTCTTC
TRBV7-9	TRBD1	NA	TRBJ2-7	CASSPDRSRMESYEQYF	TGTGCCAGCAGCCCGGACAGGTCGAGAATGGAGTCCTACGAGCAGTACTTC
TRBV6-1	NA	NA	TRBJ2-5	CAGNSGGQETQYF	TGTGCCGGCAATTCTGGCGGGCAAGAGACCCAGTACTTC
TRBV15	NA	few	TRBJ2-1	CATRGGGPTNEQFF	TGTGCCACCAGGGGGGGGGGCCCGACCAATGAGCAGTTCTTC
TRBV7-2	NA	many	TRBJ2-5	CASSLDRPGETQYF	TGTGCCAGCAGCTTAGACAGGCCGGGGGAGACCCAGTACTTC
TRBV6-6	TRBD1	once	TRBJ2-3	CASSETGLGTDTQYF	TGTGCCAGCAGTGAGACAGGGTTAGGTACAGATACGCAGTATTTT
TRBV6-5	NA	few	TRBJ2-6	CASSYWGLRLGTGANVLTF	TGTGCCAGCAGTTACTGGGGACTCAGATTAGGGACTGGGGCCAACGTCCTGACTTTC
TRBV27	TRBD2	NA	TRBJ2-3	CASRSGGRPDTQYF	TGTGCCAGCCGTAGCGGGGGGCGACCAGATACGCAGTATTTT
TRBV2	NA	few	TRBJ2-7	CASSFTEYEQYF	TGTGCCAGCAGTTTTACAGAATACGAGCAGTACTTC
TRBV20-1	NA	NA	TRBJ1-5	CSATPRFGGNQPQHF	TGCAGTGCTACACCCCGCTTCGGTGGCAATCAGCCCCAGCATTTT